One and the same sample provided the 27 T cell receptor beta chains below, sequenced in a study of cytotoxic CD8 clonotypes in ibrutinib-treated CLL. Repertoires were generated with immunoSEQ multiplex PCR, while TCRdb's copy carries only in-frame clones and drops some. The sample lists tens of thousands of clones, 60% to 70% occurring once. Here the sequenced sample was PBMCs, taken after 24 months of ibrutinib treatment. The receptor set was obtained from a human donor with chronic lymphocytic leukemia.

This chain joins TRBV7-2 and TRBJ2-7, with D possibly TRBD2 on 5 matching bases. Trimming pared 8 bases from V and 1 base from J, leaving 15 bases between. The CDR3 consists of 14 residues. The germline gives CDR1 SGHTA, CDR2 FQGNSA. In nucleotides, the CDR3 is TGTGCCAGCCGTTACGAGCGGAAATCCTACGAGCAGTACTTC. Translated, it gives CASRYERKSYEQYF.

The V and J genes are TRBV6-1 and TRBJ2-2; 7 nucleotides agree with TRBD2. V was pared by 7 bases and J by 0 bases, with 2 bases of the junction left unmatched. The CDR3 is 14 amino acids. Germline CDR1 reads MNHNS; CDR2 reads SASEGT. CDR3 nucleotides: TGTGCCAGCAAACTAGCGTCGAACACCGGGGAGCTGTTTTTT. It is translated as CASKLASNTGELFF.

The J gene is TRBJ2-5, the V gene TRBV7-2; D ambiguous. The CDR3 totals 12 residues. V lost 2 bases, J lost 6 bases, and 7 bases lay in between. The germline gives CDR1 SGHTA, CDR2 FQGNSA. The DNA for the CDR3 is TGTGCCAGCAGCTTACCAGGACAGACCCAGTACTTC. Protein sequence: CASSLPGQTQYF. The whole variable domain, filled in from reference TRBV7-2 and TRBJ2-5, reads GAGVSQSPSNKVTEKGKDVELRCDPISGHTALYWYRQSLGQGLEFLIYFQGNSAPDKSGLPSDRFSAERTGGSVSTLTIQRTQQEDSAVYLCASSLPGQTQYFGPGTRLLVL.

V gene TRBV5-1 combines with J gene TRBJ2-1, with D tentatively TRBD1 (6 bases). The CDR3 contains 15 residues. Germline lookup yields CDR1 SGHRS and CDR2 YFSETQ. Trimming shortened V by 0 bases and J by 8 bases, and 15 bases separated the two germline ends. The CDR3: CASSLAGQGFDEQFF. The CDR3 DNA reads TGCGCCAGCAGCTTGGCGGGGCAGGGGTTCGATGAGCAGTTCTTC.

The rearrangement uses TRBV7-2 and TRBJ2-7; D not certain. The CDR3 sequence is 14 residues long. From germline, CDR1 is SGHTA and CDR2 FQGNSA. V lost 4 bases to trimming and J lost 2 bases, with 12 bases between them. The CDR3 reads CASSSQSGPYEQYF. The CDR3 bases are TGTGCCAGCAGCTCCCAATCCGGGCCCTACGAGCAGTACTTC.

The genes are TRBV4-1 and TRBJ2-2; 7 nucleotides line up with TRBD2. The CDR3 has 17 amino acids. J gave up 0 bases and V 1 base, and 5 bases lay outside the gene matches. The germline V gene has CDR1 MGHRA and CDR2 YSYEKL. The CDR3 is CASSQVPSGANTGELFF. In nucleotides, the CDR3 is TGCGCCAGCAGCCAAGTCCCTAGCGGAGCGAACACCGGGGAGCTGTTTTTT.

The rearrangement uses TRBV27 and TRBJ2-6; D not certain. Per germline, CDR1 MNHEY and CDR2 SMNVEV (reference sequence). Trimming shortened V by 4 bases and J by 0 bases, and 1 base separated the two germline ends. The CDR3 has 13 amino acids. CDR3 region: CASSYSGANVLTF. In nucleotides, the CDR3 is TGTGCCAGCAGTTACTCTGGGGCCAACGTCCTGACTTTC.

The V call is TRBV9, the J call TRBJ2-6; D call uncertain. The germline CDR1 and CDR2 sequences are SGDLS and YYNGEE. The V end lost 0 bases, the J end lost 0 bases, and 4 bases lay between the germline ends. This CDR3 contains 15 residues. CDR3 sequence reads: CASSVDLSGANVLTF. CDR3 nucleotides: TGTGCCAGCAGCGTAGACCTCTCTGGGGCCAACGTCCTGACTTTC.

This chain links TRBV5-4 with TRBJ2-3; perhaps TRBD2 as D (5 bases). Germline loops: CDR1 SGHNT, CDR2 YYREEE (reference sequence). Trimming pared 4 bases from V and 0 bases from J, leaving 12 bases between. The CDR3 has 15 residues. The CDR3 spells CASSQSGDSTDTQYF. Written as DNA, the CDR3 is TGTGCCAGCAGCCAGAGCGGAGACAGCACAGATACGCAGTATTTT.

V usage is TRBV28 and J usage is TRBJ1-3; D is undetermined. Trimming cost V 4 bases and J 3 bases, with 7 bases left between them. The CDR3 covers 13 residues. Germline V CDR1 and CDR2: MDHEN, SYDVKM. In DNA, the CDR3 is TGTGCCAGCAGTTGGGAGGTTGGAAACACCATATATTTT. This sequence encodes CASSWEVGNTIYF.

This clone was observed once. V and J are TRBV11-1 and TRBJ2-7; weak D call: TRBD2 (5 bases). Looked up from germline, CDR1 is SGHAT and CDR2 is FQDESV (reference sequence). The CDR3 sequence is 15 residues long. Trimming left V 1 base short and J 1 base short, with 11 bases between. CDR3 coding DNA: TGTGCCAGCAGCTTAGGAGGCGGAGGTTCCTACGAGCAGTACTTC. This sequence encodes CASSLGGGGSYEQYF.

In the case of this clone: Other DNA sequences in this sample translate to the same CDR3. The chain uses TRBV2 and TRBJ1-1, with TRBD1 identical over 8 bases. The CDR3 is made up of 13 amino acids. V lost 6 bases, J lost 1 base, and 1 base stayed unmatched. Germline V lookup: CDR1 SNHLY, CDR2 FYNNEI. CDR3 in amino acids: CASRGQGNTEAFF. CDR3 DNA sequence: TGTGCCAGCAGAGGACAGGGGAACACTGAAGCTTTCTTT.

The rearrangement uses TRBV5-6 and TRBJ1-6; no definite D call. V lost 4 bases, J lost 0 bases, and 11 bases lay in between. The CDR3 has 16 amino acids. Germline V gene data show CDR1 as SGHDT and CDR2 as YYEEEE. DNA of the CDR3: TGTGCCAGCAGCCCCCAGCCCAACTCCTATAATTCACCCCTCCACTTT. Residues: CASSPQPNSYNSPLHF. Together with reference TRBV5-6 and TRBJ1-6, the CDR3 gives the full variable domain: DAGVTQSPTHLIKTRGQQVTLRCSPKSGHDTVSWYQQALGQGPQFIFQYYEEEERQRGNFPDRFSGHQFPNYSSELNVNALLLGDSALYLCASSPQPNSYNSPLHFGNGTRLTVT.

The chain is built from TRBV5-4 and TRBJ1-2; D remains unclear. CDR1 and CDR2 from the germline V gene are SGHNT and YYREEE (reference sequence). CDR3 length: 12 amino acids. V lost 2 bases and J 8 bases, leaving 10 bases between the germline ends. In nucleotides, the CDR3 is TGTGCCAGCAGCTTCATGTTGGAGGGCTACACCTTC. Translation gives CASSFMLEGYTF.

The J gene is TRBJ1-5, the V gene TRBV6-5; D is undetermined. The CDR3 totals 14 residues. Per germline, CDR1 MNHEY and CDR2 SVGAGI. V lost 2 bases to trimming and J lost 2 bases, with 7 bases between them. As DNA, the CDR3 is TGTGCCAGCAGTTACAGGGTGGGCAATCAGCCCCAGCATTTT. Amino acids: CASSYRVGNQPQHF.

The rearrangement uses TRBV9 and TRBJ2-1; TRBD1 agrees at 10 bases. Losses at the gene ends were 4 bases for V and 11 bases for J; bases not matched to a gene: 15. CDR3 length: 16 amino acids. Per germline, CDR1 SGDLS and CDR2 YYNGEE. Here the CDR3 reads CASSTSGDRGLAKQFF. In nucleotides, the CDR3 is TGTGCCAGCAGCACCTCGGGGGACAGGGGCCTGGCTAAGCAGTTCTTC.

The rearrangement joins TRBV19 to TRBJ1-5; 9 positions agree with TRBD1. The germline gives CDR1 LNHDA, CDR2 SQIVND (reference sequence). V lost 4 bases and J lost 5; bases outside the gene matches: 6. The CDR3 has 15 residues. CDR3 DNA sequence: TGTGCCAGTAGTACCAATACAGGGGGCTATCAGCCCCAGCATTTT. Translating it yields CASSTNTGGYQPQHF. The full variable domain, rest sourced from reference TRBV19 and TRBJ1-5, is DGGITQSPKYLFRKEGQNVTLSCEQNLNHDAMYWYRQDPGQGLRLIYYSQIVNDFQKGDIAEGYSVSREKKESFPLTVTSAQKNPTAFYLCASSTNTGGYQPQHFGDGTRLSIL.

The sample holds many counts of this clone. The gene calls are TRBV5-6 and TRBJ2-7; D may be TRBD1 (5 bases). CDR3 size: 15 residues. Germline values: CDR1 SGHDT, CDR2 YYEEEE. Between the trimmed V and J ends, which lost 0 bases and 5 bases, there was a span of 15 bases. In nucleotides, the CDR3 is TGTGCCAGCAGCTTGGCGTCAGGGTTCAGGGACGAGCAGTACTTC. Translation gives CASSLASGFRDEQYF. Filled out from reference TRBV5-6 and TRBJ2-7, the complete variable domain reads DAGVTQSPTHLIKTRGQQVTLRCSPKSGHDTVSWYQQALGQGPQFIFQYYEEEERQRGNFPDRFSGHQFPNYSSELNVNALLLGDSALYLCASSLASGFRDEQYFGPGTRLTVT.

The J gene is TRBJ1-5, the V gene TRBV2; D is undetermined. The CDR3 has 13 amino acids. Per the germline V gene, CDR1 is SNHLY and CDR2 is FYNNEI. V lost 7 bases, J lost 1 base, and 8 bases lay in between. The CDR3 protein is CASTWGSNQPQHF. DNA for the CDR3: TGTGCCAGCACTTGGGGAAGCAATCAGCCCCAGCATTTT.

V usage is TRBV19 and J usage is TRBJ1-2, with 8 bases lining up with TRBD1. J was trimmed by 8 bases and V by 6 bases; bases with no gene match: 8. The germline gives CDR1 LNHDA, CDR2 SQIVND (reference sequence). This CDR3 contains 13 residues. In DNA form, the CDR3 reads TGTGCCAGTAGACTCACAGGGGGTCGCGGCTACACCTTC. This encodes CASRLTGGRGYTF.

The V and J genes are TRBV5-1 and TRBJ2-5; no clear D. CDR1 is SGHRS, CDR2 YFSETQ, per germline. CDR3 size: 11 residues. V was trimmed by 2 bases and J by 1 base, leaving 0 bases between them. CDR3 bases: TGCGCCAGCAGCTTCCAAGAGACCCAGTACTTC. Protein product: CASSFQETQYF.

This clone was seen only a few times. The chain couples TRBV27 to TRBJ2-4, with 12 positions matching TRBD2. Germline V CDR1 and CDR2: MNHEY, SMNVEV (reference sequence). CDR3 size: 17 residues. V lost 0 bases, J lost 0 bases, and 0 bases stayed unmatched. CDR3 bases: TGTGCCAGCAGTTTATCGGGACTAGCGGGAGCCAAAAACATTCAGTACTTC. Translated, it gives CASSLSGLAGAKNIQYF.

V is TRBV18 and J is TRBJ1-1; D gene uncertain. With 6 bases removed from V and 7 bases from J, the gap between germline ends came to 15 bases. CDR1 KGHSH and CDR2 LQKENI come from the germline V gene. This CDR3 has 13 amino acids. The CDR3 spells CASSLSLEREAFF. CDR3 nucleotide sequence: TGTGCCAGCTCGCTCTCGCTAGAACGTGAAGCTTTCTTT.

This clone occurred many times. The chain uses TRBV2 and TRBJ2-1; TRBD1 is a possible D gene (5 bases). CDR3 size: 14 residues. Trimming removed 3 bases at V and 5 bases at J, with 11 bases between. In germline, CDR1 is SNHLY, CDR2 FYNNEI. DNA for the CDR3: TGTGCCAGCAGTGATGTACAGGTGAACAATGAGCAGTTCTTC. Amino acid sequence: CASSDVQVNNEQFF.

The chain is built from TRBV29-1 and TRBJ1-1; D not certain. CDR3 size: 13 residues. Germline CDR1 is SQVTM and CDR2 is ANQGSEA. Trimming cost V 5 bases and J 5 bases, with 15 bases left between them. CDR3 sequence reads: CSVRTGIETEAFF. In DNA form, the CDR3 reads TGCAGCGTTCGGACGGGGATTGAGACTGAAGCTTTCTTT.

The rearrangement links TRBV7-9 to TRBJ2-6; possibly TRBD2 for D (6 bases). Germline CDR1 SEHNR, CDR2 FQNEAQ (reference sequence). The V and J ends lost 5 bases and 0 bases respectively, with 17 bases between them. The CDR3 has 18 residues. CDR3 sequence reads: CASSPPRGRLSGANVLTF. The CDR3 coding sequence is TGTGCCAGCAGCCCCCCGCGGGGACGGCTCTCTGGGGCCAACGTCCTGACTTTC.

This clone was recorded many times. The V call is TRBV6-1, the J call TRBJ2-7, with 10 bases that match TRBD1. With 5 bases clipped from V and 3 bases from J, the junction kept 4 bases outside the gene matches. Germline CDR1 reads MNHNS; CDR2 reads SASEGT. This CDR3 has 14 amino acids. Here the CDR3 reads CASSSRDRGYEQYF. DNA for the CDR3: TGTGCCAGCAGTTCCCGGGACAGGGGCTACGAGCAGTACTTC.